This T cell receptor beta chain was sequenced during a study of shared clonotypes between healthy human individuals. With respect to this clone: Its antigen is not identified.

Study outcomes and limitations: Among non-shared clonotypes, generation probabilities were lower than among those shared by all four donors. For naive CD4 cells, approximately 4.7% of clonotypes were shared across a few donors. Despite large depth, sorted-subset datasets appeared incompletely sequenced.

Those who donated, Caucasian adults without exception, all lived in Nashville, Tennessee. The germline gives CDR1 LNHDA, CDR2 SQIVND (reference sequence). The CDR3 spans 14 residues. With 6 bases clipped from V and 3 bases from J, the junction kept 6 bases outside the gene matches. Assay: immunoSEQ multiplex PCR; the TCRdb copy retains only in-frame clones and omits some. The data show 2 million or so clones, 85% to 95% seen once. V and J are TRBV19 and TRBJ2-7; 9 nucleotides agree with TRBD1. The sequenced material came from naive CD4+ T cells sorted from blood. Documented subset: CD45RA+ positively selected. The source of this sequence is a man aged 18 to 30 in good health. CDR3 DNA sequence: TGTGCCAGTAGCCCCCGGACAGGGGACTACGAGCAGTACTTC. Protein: CASSPRTGDYEQYF.